Below, one T cell receptor (beta chain) is given with its context. Its antigen is not identified. Researchers isolated CD4+ T cells once ten to eleven days of culture had elapsed. V lost 8 bases to trimming and J lost 5 bases; unmatched junction nucleotides: 8. The CDR3 runs to 14 residues. The germline gives CDR1 LNHDA, CDR2 SQIVND (reference sequence). Using immunoSEQ multiplex PCR, the repertoire was profiled, and TCRdb retains in-frame clones only, with some absent. The repertoire has 50,000 to 70,000 clones, 70% to 85% of them found once; the top ten carry 20% to 25%. The data stem from a study of vaccination effects on CD4 cells after COVID-19. Study details: Sequencing was preceded by expansion of antigen-specific CD4+ T cells with viral peptide pools in the ViraFEST assay. Participants received two doses of either the BNT162b2 or mRNA-1273 vaccine.

This specimen consisted of CD4+ T cells from PBMCs cultured without peptide, obtained before COVID-19 vaccination. The chain couples TRBV19 to TRBJ1-4; TRBD1 matches at 7 bases. The receptor's source is a human donor who had a prior SARS-CoV-2 infection. The CDR3 DNA reads as TGTGCCAGTTGCGAAAGGGGGCGCAATGAAAAACTGTTTTTT. It is translated as CASCERGRNEKLFF.